Listed here are 26 T cell receptor beta chains from one sample, sequenced in a study of blood T cell repertoires in COVID-19. Profiled with immunoSEQ multiplex PCR; TCRdb holds only in-frame clones, not every one. The profile shows about 410,000 clones, about nine tenths of them singletons. The material sequenced was peripheral blood. Every receptor here comes from a woman aged 40 to 50 with COVID-19, enrolled during active disease.

This clone has more than one count but fewer than ten. CDR3 nucleotide sequence: TGTGCCAGCATTTGGGACAGCCGCCTTGAAGCTTTCTTT. Translated, it gives CASIWDSRLEAFF. The genes are TRBV6-5 and TRBJ1-1; TRBD1 aligns across 7 bases. The CDR3 has 13 residues. The junction had 9 bases not matched to a gene; V was cut back by 7 bases and J by 7 bases. Germline CDR1 and CDR2: MNHEY and SVGAGI.

The genes are TRBV5-1 and TRBJ1-2; no definite D call. The CDR3 is 14 amino acids. The V gene's germline CDR1 is SGHRS and CDR2 YFSETQ. Trimming removed 1 base at V and 1 base at J, with 8 bases between. The CDR3 nucleotides are TGCGCCAGCAGCTTGTCCGGGGATAACTATGGCTACACCTTC. Protein: CASSLSGDNYGYTF. Drawing the rest from reference TRBV5-1 and TRBJ1-2, the complete variable domain is KAGVTQTPRYLIKTRGQQVTLSCSPISGHRSVSWYQQTPGQGLQFLFEYFSETQRNKGNFPGRFSGRQFSNSRSEMNVSTLELGDSALYLCASSLSGDNYGYTFGSGTRLTVV.

This clone showed up just once. This chain connects TRBV7-9 to TRBJ2-5; no firm D call. Trimming shortened V by 5 bases and J by 3 bases, and 13 bases separated the two germline ends. The CDR3 has 14 amino acids. From germline, CDR1 is SEHNR and CDR2 FQNEAQ (reference sequence). The CDR3 bases are TGTGCCAGCAGCCGGCGGAACCCTAAAGAGACCCAGTACTTC. This encodes CASSRRNPKETQYF.

A note on this clone: The same CDR3 is also encoded by other DNA sequences in this sample. The rearrangement uses TRBV3-1 (or the pseudogene TRBV3-2) and TRBJ2-2, with 10 bases identical to TRBD2. There are 14 residues in the CDR3. V trimming: 7 bases; J trimming: 4 bases; junction bases outside the gene matches: 3. CDR1 is LGHDT, CDR2 YNNKEL, per germline (reference sequence). DNA for the CDR3: TGTGCCAGCACCTGGACTAGCGGCACCGGGGAGCTGTTTTTT. Its translation is CASTWTSGTGELFF.

CDR3 nucleotides: TGTGCCTGGAGTGCCCCTAGAGCCTACGAGCAGTACTTC. It codes for CAWSAPRAYEQYF. The chain employs TRBV30 and TRBJ2-7; D unresolved. The germline V and J ends were trimmed by 1 base and 2 bases, with 9 bases remaining between them. The CDR3 extends over 13 amino acids. Germline CDR1 and CDR2: GTSNPN and SVGIG (reference sequence).

This sequence joins TRBV7-3 and TRBJ2-7; D may be TRBD2 (5 bases). The CDR3 is 13 residues long. V was pared by 2 bases and J by 6 bases, with 11 bases between. The germline CDR1 and CDR2 sequences are SGHTA and FQGTGA. This CDR3 reads CASSLGGSGEQYF. The CDR3 DNA follows: TGTGCCAGCAGCTTAGGCGGGTCTGGCGAGCAGTACTTC.

The table lists this clone with a count of one. This sequence joins TRBV7-3 and TRBJ2-5, with TRBD1 identical over 7 bases. J gave up 5 bases and V 7 bases, and 16 bases lay outside the gene matches. The length of the CDR3 is 16 residues. CDR1 is SGHTA and CDR2 is FQGTGA in the germline V gene. Here the CDR3 reads CASTHQRRGLGETQYF. CDR3 nucleotide sequence: TGTGCCAGCACCCACCAGCGCAGGGGGTTAGGGGAGACCCAGTACTTC.

The rearrangement joins TRBV28 to TRBJ2-5; a weak D match, TRBD2 (5 bases). V was trimmed by 6 bases and J by 4 bases, leaving 24 bases between them. This CDR3 spans 17 amino acids. CDR1 MDHEN and CDR2 SYDVKM come from the germline V gene. The CDR3 nucleotides read TGTGCCAGCAGCCCAAGGACTGTAACTGGCGAATCAGAGACCCAGTACTTC. This translates into CASSPRTVTGESETQYF.

The rearrangement joins TRBV5-1 to TRBJ2-7; the match to TRBD1 covers 7 bases. Germline V gives CDR1 SGHRS, CDR2 YFSETQ. The CDR3 has 15 residues. Trimming removed 2 bases from V and 5 bases from J; junction bases left unmatched: 10. The CDR3 DNA reads TGCGCCAGCAGCTTTCATTACCGGGACAGTAACGAGCAGTACTTC. Translation gives CASSFHYRDSNEQYF. Looking up the rest from reference TRBV5-1 and TRBJ2-7 gives the full variable domain: KAGVTQTPRYLIKTRGQQVTLSCSPISGHRSVSWYQQTPGQGLQFLFEYFSETQRNKGNFPGRFSGRQFSNSRSEMNVSTLELGDSALYLCASSFHYRDSNEQYFGPGTRLTVT.

The chain joins TRBV4-3 to TRBJ1-2; D unresolved. The germline CDR1 and CDR2 sequences are LGHNA and YSLEER. The CDR3 has 15 amino acids. V was shortened by 0 bases and J by 7 bases, with 15 bases between the two germline ends. CDR3 protein: CASSQEGWEEGGYTF. The DNA of the CDR3 is TGCGCCAGCAGCCAAGAGGGGTGGGAAGAGGGTGGCTACACCTTC.

The genes are TRBV5-5 and TRBJ2-2; 8 bases map to TRBD2. V lost 2 bases and J lost 6; bases outside the gene matches: 0. This CDR3 is built from 13 residues. CDR1 and CDR2 (germline): SGHKS, YYEKEE (reference sequence). CDR3 sequence reads: CASSLLAAGELFF. In DNA, the CDR3 is TGTGCCAGCAGCTTACTAGCGGCCGGGGAGCTGTTTTTT. Filled out from reference TRBV5-5 and TRBJ2-2, the complete variable domain reads DAGVTQSPTHLIKTRGQQVTLRCSPISGHKSVSWYQQVLGQGPQFIFQYYEKEERGRGNFPDRFSARQFPNYSSELNVNALLLGDSALYLCASSLLAAGELFFGEGSRLTVL.

The genes are TRBV5-6 and TRBJ1-2; D is ambiguous. The CDR3 covers 11 residues. Trimming took off 1 base at V and 6 bases at J, with 4 bases between the two ends. The germline gives CDR1 SGHDT, CDR2 YYEEEE. The CDR3 spells CASSLLNGYTF. CDR3 nucleotides: TGTGCCAGCAGCTTGTTAAATGGCTACACCTTC.

The chain combines TRBV3-1 (or the pseudogene TRBV3-2) with TRBJ1-1, with TRBD1 as a possible D gene (5 bases). V lost 1 base, J lost 2 bases, and 11 bases lay in between. Germline V gives CDR1 LGHDT, CDR2 YNNKEL (reference sequence). The CDR3 runs 15 residues. The CDR3 protein is CASSQGRGRNTEAFF. The CDR3 DNA follows: TGTGCCAGCAGCCAAGGGAGGGGCAGAAACACTGAAGCTTTCTTT.

V gene TRBV15 combines with J gene TRBJ1-2, with D tentatively TRBD1 (6 bases). Germline lookup yields CDR1 LNHNV and CDR2 YYDKDF (reference sequence). The CDR3 extends over 16 amino acids. The V end lost 4 bases, the J end lost 2 bases, and 17 bases lay between the germline ends. DNA of the CDR3: TGTGCCACCAGCAAAAGAAGGGACACTTACAACTATGGCTACACCTTC. Amino acid sequence: CATSKRRDTYNYGYTF.

The V gene is TRBV18, the J gene TRBJ1-1; TRBD1 might be the D (6 bases). Per the germline V gene, CDR1 is KGHSH and CDR2 is LQKENI. V lost 5 bases to trimming and J lost 0 bases, with 16 bases between them. The CDR3 runs to 16 residues. The CDR3 is CASSTILRGLNTEAFF. The CDR3 DNA reads as TGTGCCAGCTCAACGATCCTCAGGGGATTGAACACTGAAGCTTTCTTT.

The V and J genes are TRBV5-4 and TRBJ2-1; D may be TRBD1 (5 bases). CDR1 SGHNT and CDR2 YYREEE come from the germline V gene (reference sequence). The CDR3 loop spans 14 amino acids. Trimming pared 7 bases from V and 6 bases from J, leaving 17 bases between. The CDR3 region has the DNA TGTGCCAGCTTTTTTTTAGGGGTTGGCAATGAGCAGTTCTTC. It translates to CASFFLGVGNEQFF.

V and J are TRBV6-5 and TRBJ2-7; D may be TRBD2 (6 bases). Germline-derived CDR1 and CDR2 are MNHEY and SVGAGI. The length of the CDR3 is 15 residues. V was clipped by 4 bases and J by 1 base, with 14 bases between them. The CDR3: CASSSSGPGSYEQYF. The CDR3 DNA follows: TGTGCCAGCAGTTCAAGCGGGCCAGGGTCCTACGAGCAGTACTTC.

V and J are TRBV3-1 (or the pseudogene TRBV3-2) and TRBJ2-1, with 11 bases fitting TRBD2. Germline CDR1 LGHDT, CDR2 YNNKEL (reference sequence). The CDR3 sequence is 15 residues long. V was clipped by 6 bases and J by 12 bases; unmatched bases: 13. CDR3 region: CASSPIAGGPAGQFF. The CDR3 DNA follows: TGTGCCAGCAGTCCTATAGCGGGAGGGCCCGCCGGGCAGTTCTTC.

This clone came up once. The CDR3 coding sequence is TGTGCCAGCAGCTCTCGGACAGGGGTGGGTACAGATACGCAGTATTTT. As protein: CASSSRTGVGTDTQYF. The rearrangement uses TRBV4-2 and TRBJ2-3; the match to TRBD1 covers 9 bases. The CDR3 spans 16 residues. V was pared by 5 bases and J by 3 bases, with 9 bases of the junction left unmatched. In germline, CDR1 is LGHNA, CDR2 YNFKEQ.

This clone was detected only once. The CDR3 reads CASSQDAGVNTGELFF. The CDR3 nucleotides are TGTGCCAGCAGCCAAGATGCGGGAGTGAACACCGGGGAGCTGTTTTTT. The chain carries TRBV14 and TRBJ2-2; 7 bases match TRBD2. Germline V gene data show CDR1 as SGHDN and CDR2 as FVKESK. The CDR3 is 16 amino acids. Trimming removed 0 bases from V and 1 base from J; junction bases left unmatched: 2.

The CDR3 region is CASSFGQGVFGGNQPQHF. In nucleotides, the CDR3 is TGTGCCAGCAGTTTTGGGCAGGGGGTCTTTGGCGGCAATCAGCCCCAGCATTTT. V usage is TRBV28 and J usage is TRBJ1-5, with TRBD1 matching over 7 bases. Trimming took 3 bases from V and 2 from J; bases not matched to a gene: 13. Per germline, CDR1 MDHEN and CDR2 SYDVKM. The CDR3 sequence is 18 residues long.

The gene calls are TRBV28 and TRBJ1-1; possibly TRBD1 for D (5 bases). Trimming took 4 bases from V and 5 from J, leaving 14 bases between them. Germline CDR1 MDHEN, CDR2 SYDVKM. The CDR3 consists of 14 residues. Written as DNA, the CDR3 is TGTGCCAGCAGTTCTCCGCATGGGGGGACTGAAGCTTTCTTT. Amino acid sequence: CASSSPHGGTEAFF.

The chain links TRBV4-2 to TRBJ2-1; TRBD2 matches at 11 bases. After removal of 1 base from V and 2 bases from J, the junction contained 13 bases not matched to a gene. This CDR3 has 20 residues. Germline values: CDR1 LGHNA, CDR2 YNFKEQ. The CDR3 is CASSQVSLLAGAQAYNEQFF. In DNA, the CDR3 is TGTGCCAGCAGCCAAGTTAGTTTACTAGCGGGGGCCCAGGCCTACAATGAGCAGTTCTTC.

This chain connects TRBV7-3 to TRBJ1-1, with 7 bases fitting TRBD1. The junction had 3 bases not matched to a gene; V was cut back by 4 bases and J by 4 bases. The CDR3 sequence is 13 residues long. Per germline, CDR1 SGHTA and CDR2 FQGTGA. The CDR3 bases are TGTGCCAGCAGCTCTCAGGGGGGCACTGAAGCTTTCTTT. Translation gives CASSSQGGTEAFF.

The chain combines TRBV28 with TRBJ1-6, with a possible D match to TRBD1 (5 bases). V lost 7 bases, J lost 9 bases, and 16 bases lay in between. Germline CDR1 MDHEN, CDR2 SYDVKM. CDR3 length: 14 amino acids. The CDR3 DNA follows: TGTGCCAGCACCCCTGGGGGGGGAGGTTCACCCCTCCACTTT. Translated: CASTPGGGGSPLHF.

The V gene is TRBV24-1, the J gene TRBJ2-7; a weak D match, TRBD2 (5 bases). Germline CDR1 is KGHDR and CDR2 is SFDVKD. The CDR3 runs 18 residues. Trimming took 6 bases from V and 2 from J, leaving 25 bases between them. The CDR3 here is CATSWVGAGDPRAYEQYF. Written as DNA, the CDR3 is TGTGCCACCAGTTGGGTTGGAGCAGGCGACCCGCGGGCCTACGAGCAGTACTTC.